The 3 T cell receptor beta chains below were found in one sample sequenced in a study of CD8 T cells in ankylosing spondylitis. General study results and limits: The study identified a TCR beta motif of several highly homologous variants that appeared characteristic of ankylosing spondylitis blood.

Which antigens these TCRs recognize remains unknown. TCRdb reanalysed the 5' RACE reads using MiXCR and keeps one entry per CDR3 protein. The sample holds around 490,000 distinct CDR3 sequences; about 5.4% are singletons and the top ten take under 4.5%. Input material: blood, either unsorted or a sorted T cell fraction (not recorded which). Receptors originate from a male donor with ankylosing spondylitis.

This clonotype turned up a few times. This chain joins TRBV9 and TRBJ2-3; TRBD2 might be the D (6 bases). The CDR3 is 16 residues long. V lost 4 bases, J lost 2 bases, and 17 bases lay in between. Germline V gene sequence: CDR1 SGDLS, CDR2 YYNGEE. CDR3 in amino acids: CASSPLAFTPTDTQYF. CDR3 DNA: TGTGCCAGCAGCCCACTAGCTTTTACCCCCACAGATACGCAGTATTTT.

The table lists this clonotype with many counts. The chain couples TRBV7-9 to TRBJ1-5, with D possibly TRBD1 on 6 matching bases. This CDR3 is 14 amino acids long. The germline V gene has CDR1 SEHNR and CDR2 FQNEAQ (reference sequence). Trimming shortened V by 5 bases and J by 7 bases, and 15 bases separated the two germline ends. The CDR3 DNA reads as TGTGCCAGCAGCAACCGGGACACCGTACAGCCCCAGCATTTT. The encoded protein is CASSNRDTVQPQHF.

This clonotype was counted at least ten times. This chain connects TRBV5-1 to TRBJ1-6; D possibly corresponds to TRBD1 (6 bases). Between the trimmed V and J ends, which lost 5 bases and 7 bases, there was a span of 19 bases. Germline V gene sequence: CDR1 SGHRS, CDR2 YFSETQ. The CDR3 has 16 residues. CDR3 residues: CASRRDTPRGNSPLHF. In DNA form, the CDR3 reads TGCGCCAGCAGGCGGGACACCCCCCGAGGGAATTCACCCCTCCACTTT.